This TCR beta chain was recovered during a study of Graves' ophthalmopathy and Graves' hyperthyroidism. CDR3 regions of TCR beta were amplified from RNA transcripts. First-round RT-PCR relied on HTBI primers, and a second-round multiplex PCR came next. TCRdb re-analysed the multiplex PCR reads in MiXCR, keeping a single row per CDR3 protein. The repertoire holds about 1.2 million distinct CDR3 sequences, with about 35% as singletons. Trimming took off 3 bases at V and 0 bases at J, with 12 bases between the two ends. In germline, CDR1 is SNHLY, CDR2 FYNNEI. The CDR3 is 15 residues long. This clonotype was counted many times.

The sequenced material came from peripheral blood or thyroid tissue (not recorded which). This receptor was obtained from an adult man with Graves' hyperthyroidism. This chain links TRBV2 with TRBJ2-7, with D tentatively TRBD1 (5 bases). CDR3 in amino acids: CASSEGHRSSYEQYF. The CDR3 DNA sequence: TGTGCCAGCAGTGAGGGTCACAGGAGCTCCTACGAGCAGTACTTC. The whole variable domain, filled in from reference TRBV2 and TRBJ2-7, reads EPEVTQTPSHQVTQMGQEVILRCVPISNHLYFYWYRQILGQKVEFLVSFYNNEISEKSEIFDDQFSVERPDGSNFTLKIRSTKLEDSAMYFCASSEGHRSSYEQYFGPGTRLTVT.